Presented here are 24 T cell receptor beta chains from one specimen sequenced in a study of graft-versus-host responses after intestinal transplantation. Which antigens these TCRs recognize remains unknown. Generated by immunoSEQ multiplex PCR, the TCRdb table keeps only in-frame clones and is missing some. The sample lists about 50,000 clones, around 90% occurring once. The sample consisted of unstimulated CD4+ T cells sorted from spleen or lymph node cells, taken before transplant. The receptors were sampled from a human donor who was the organ donor for an intestinal transplant.

The chain combines TRBV7-9 with TRBJ2-1; D is possibly TRBD1 (6 bases). V lost 5 bases, J lost 13 bases, and 15 bases lay in between. Germline V gene lookup returns CDR1 SEHNR and CDR2 FQNEAQ (reference sequence). This CDR3 spans 12 amino acids. The CDR3 reads CASSPVTGPQFF. The CDR3 DNA follows: TGTGCCAGCAGCCCCGTGACAGGCCCCCAGTTCTTC. Based on the CDR3 plus reference TRBV7-9 and TRBJ2-1, the full variable domain is DTGVSQNPRHKITKRGQNVTFRCDPISEHNRLYWYRQTLGQGPEFLTYFQNEAQLEKSRLLSDRFSAERPKGSFSTLEIQRTEQGDSAMYLCASSPVTGPQFFGPGTRLTVL.

This chain joins TRBV2 and TRBJ2-3; TRBD2 matches at 10 bases. This CDR3 has 16 amino acids. CDR1 is SNHLY and CDR2 is FYNNEI in the germline V gene. The V gene end was trimmed by 8 bases and the J gene end by 4 bases; junction bases not matched to a gene: 12. The CDR3 DNA is TGTGCCAGCGTTTGGGTAGCGGGAGGTAGGGCAGATACGCAGTATTTT. It translates to CASVWVAGGRADTQYF.

The table lists this clone with a count of one. The gene calls are TRBV6-6 and TRBJ2-7, with D perhaps given as TRBD1 or TRBD2 (5 bases each). V shed 6 bases and J shed 4 bases, with 19 bases lying between them. Germline CDR1 is MNHNY and CDR2 is SVGAGI (reference sequence). The CDR3 is 15 amino acids. Here the CDR3 reads CASSLTGLGLYEQYF. The CDR3 nucleotides read TGTGCCAGCAGCCTGACGGGGCTAGGTTTGTACGAGCAGTACTTC.

The table lists this clone with a count of one. CDR3 in amino acids: CASSLAPALLTGELFF. CDR3 coding DNA: TGTGCCAGCAGCTTAGCGCCCGCCCTGCTCACCGGGGAGCTGTTTTTT. The rearrangement uses TRBV7-2 and TRBJ2-2; no clear D. The length of the CDR3 is 16 residues. Germline loops: CDR1 SGHTA, CDR2 FQGNSA. V was cut by 0 bases and J by 4 bases, with 12 bases left in between.

This chain uses TRBV5-4 with TRBJ2-5; possibly TRBD1 or TRBD2 for D (5 bases each). Germline V gives CDR1 SGHNT, CDR2 YYREEE (reference sequence). The germline V and J ends were trimmed by 4 bases and 5 bases, with 12 bases remaining between them. The CDR3 sequence is 13 residues long. CDR3 residues: CASSLGAGETQYF. CDR3 DNA: TGTGCCAGCAGCCTCGGGGCTGGGGAGACCCAGTACTTC.

This clone showed up just once. V usage is TRBV6-6 and J usage is TRBJ2-3; 9 nucleotides match TRBD2. The CDR3 length is 15 residues. V gave up 6 bases and J gave up 2 bases; unmatched junction bases: 6. CDR1 is MNHNY, CDR2 SVGAGI, per germline (reference sequence). The CDR3 is CASRTSGYLTDTQYF. The CDR3 DNA reads TGTGCCAGCAGGACTAGCGGATACCTCACAGATACGCAGTATTTT.

The chain combines TRBV19 with TRBJ1-1; D is possibly TRBD1 (5 bases). This CDR3 has 14 amino acids. The V and J ends lost 3 bases and 1 base respectively, with 9 bases between them. In germline, CDR1 is LNHDA, CDR2 SQIVND (reference sequence). DNA for the CDR3: TGTGCCAGTAGTATCTGGGACGGGAACACTGAAGCTTTCTTT. This gives the protein CASSIWDGNTEAFF.

V usage is TRBV19 and J usage is TRBJ1-3; D call uncertain. The V gene's germline CDR1 is LNHDA and CDR2 SQIVND (reference sequence). The germline V and J ends were trimmed by 3 bases and 0 bases, with 12 bases remaining between them. This CDR3 comprises 16 residues. For the CDR3, the DNA is TGTGCCAGTAGTATCCCGGTTCTTAGCTCTGGAAACACCATATATTTT. The encoded protein is CASSIPVLSSGNTIYF.

The chain combines TRBV9 with TRBJ2-3; possibly TRBD1 for D (6 bases). V lost 0 bases to trimming and J lost 4 bases, with 6 bases between them. This CDR3 has 13 amino acids. Germline lookup yields CDR1 SGDLS and CDR2 YYNGEE. The chain's CDR3 is CASSVEGADTQYF. The DNA for the CDR3 is TGTGCCAGCAGCGTAGAGGGGGCAGATACGCAGTATTTT.

The chain has TRBV28 and TRBJ2-3; 8 bases agree with TRBD1. With 0 bases clipped from V and 1 base from J, the junction kept 0 bases outside the gene matches. This CDR3 has 15 residues. CDR1 and CDR2 (germline): MDHEN, SYDVKM. The CDR3 reads CASSLWTGGTDTQYF. In nucleotides, the CDR3 is TGTGCCAGCAGTTTATGGACAGGGGGCACAGATACGCAGTATTTT.

The count of this clone is one. The V call is TRBV5-6, the J call TRBJ1-1; D not resolved. Germline CDR1 reads SGHDT; CDR2 reads YYEEEE. The CDR3 loop spans 12 amino acids. Deletions cut 6 bases from V and 0 bases from J, with 6 bases between. The CDR3 spells CASNLMNTEAFF. In DNA, the CDR3 is TGTGCCAGCAACCTTATGAACACTGAAGCTTTCTTT.

The chain combines TRBV4-3 with TRBJ2-1, with TRBD2 matching over 8 bases. V lost 4 bases to trimming and J lost 5 bases; unmatched junction nucleotides: 7. The CDR3 is 15 amino acids. Germline-derived CDR1 and CDR2 are LGHNA and YSLEER. This CDR3 reads CASSLSGLENNEQFF. DNA of the CDR3: TGCGCCAGCAGCCTTTCGGGACTAGAAAACAATGAGCAGTTCTTC.

The chain couples TRBV30 to TRBJ1-2; unclear D gene. The CDR3 has 12 amino acids. Germline CDR1 and CDR2: GTSNPN and SVGIG (reference sequence). Between the trimmed V and J ends, which lost 4 bases and 2 bases, there was a span of 8 bases. The CDR3 bases are TGTGCCTGGATAACCGGGAACTATGGCTACACCTTC. Protein: CAWITGNYGYTF.

The J gene is TRBJ1-3, the V gene TRBV6-1; TRBD1 is a possible D gene (5 bases). This CDR3 has 13 residues. In germline, CDR1 is MNHNS, CDR2 SASEGT. Trimming left V 0 bases short and J 9 bases short, with 9 bases between. The CDR3 sequence: CASSEARGSTIYF. The CDR3 bases are TGTGCCAGCAGTGAAGCTCGGGGGAGCACCATATATTTT.

The rearrangement joins TRBV19 to TRBJ2-5; the D gene is possibly TRBD1 (5 bases). This CDR3 is built from 15 residues. V lost 1 base to trimming and J lost 1 base, with 10 bases between them. Germline CDR1 reads LNHDA; CDR2 reads SQIVND (reference sequence). The CDR3 DNA follows: TGTGCCAGTAGTATAGGGGGCGCAACCCAAGAGACCCAGTACTTC. It encodes CASSIGGATQETQYF.

The rearrangement uses TRBV6-5 and TRBJ1-1; 7 bases line up with TRBD1. J gave up 5 bases and V 6 bases, and 12 bases lay outside the gene matches. The length of the CDR3 is 15 residues. Germline V CDR1 and CDR2: MNHEY, SVGAGI. CDR3 bases: TGTGCCAGCAGGACAGAGAACACAGGGGAAACTGAAGCTTTCTTT. The encoded protein is CASRTENTGETEAFF.

The V and J genes are TRBV7-2 and TRBJ1-4; TRBD1 aligns across 7 bases. With V trimmed by 1 base and J by 2 bases, 7 bases remained unmatched. CDR1 is SGHTA and CDR2 is FQGNSA in the germline V gene. The CDR3 runs to 17 residues. The CDR3 nucleotides are TGTGCCAGCAGCTTAGAACAGGGGATGGGCACTAATGAAAAACTGTTTTTT. This translates into CASSLEQGMGTNEKLFF.

This chain joins TRBV4-1 and TRBJ2-7; 12 nucleotides agree with TRBD2. The CDR3 is 16 residues long. CDR1 is MGHRA, CDR2 YSYEKL, per germline. The V segment lost 1 base and the J segment 1 base; nucleotides outside the gene matches: 2. In nucleotides, the CDR3 is TGCGCCAGCAGCCAAGTACTAGCGGGAGGTTCCTACGAGCAGTACTTC. Protein product: CASSQVLAGGSYEQYF.

The chain recombines TRBV28 with TRBJ2-5; possible D gene TRBD1, 6 bases. The CDR3 is made up of 13 amino acids. The germline V gene encodes CDR1 MDHEN and CDR2 SYDVKM. V lost 6 bases and J lost 1, with 9 bases in between. In nucleotides, the CDR3 is TGTGCCAGCAGAAGGACAGTCCAAGAGACCCAGTACTTC. Its translation is CASRRTVQETQYF.

The chain is built from TRBV5-1 and TRBJ2-5; D not resolved. V was shortened by 4 bases and J by 5 bases, with 9 bases between the two germline ends. Germline V gives CDR1 SGHRS, CDR2 YFSETQ. This CDR3 contains 12 residues. The CDR3 DNA sequence: TGCGCCAGCAGCGTGACTGGGGAGACCCAGTACTTC. It specifies CASSVTGETQYF.

The CDR3 is CASSISTVPNTEAFF. Written as DNA, the CDR3 is TGTGCCAGTAGTATATCAACAGTCCCGAACACTGAAGCTTTCTTT. The chain employs TRBV19 and TRBJ1-1, with D unresolved. This CDR3 spans 15 amino acids. The germline V gene encodes CDR1 LNHDA and CDR2 SQIVND (reference sequence). V lost 2 bases and J 1 base, leaving 11 bases between the germline ends.

The chain links TRBV6-5 to TRBJ2-3; D gene unclear. Germline assignment: CDR1 MNHEY and CDR2 SVGAGI. The CDR3 extends over 15 amino acids. V shed 2 bases and J shed 0 bases, with 9 bases lying between them. The CDR3 DNA reads TGTGCCAGCAGTTACGGGTTAGGGAGCACAGATACGCAGTATTTT. Its translation: CASSYGLGSTDTQYF.

This chain joins TRBV9 and TRBJ1-6, with TRBD1 matching over 11 bases. With 4 bases clipped from V and 9 bases from J, the junction kept 3 bases outside the gene matches. This CDR3 region has 14 residues. In germline, CDR1 is SGDLS, CDR2 YYNGEE. CDR3 sequence: CASSSGTGGSPLHF. CDR3 nucleotide sequence: TGTGCCAGCAGCTCCGGGACAGGGGGTTCACCCCTCCACTTT.

The gene calls are TRBV7-8 and TRBJ2-1, with 7 bases that match TRBD2. J lost 6 bases, V lost 5 bases, and 13 bases had no gene match. CDR1 is SGHVS, CDR2 FQNEAQ, per germline. The CDR3 loop spans 16 amino acids. CDR3 nucleotides: TGTGCCAGCAGCCGCGGTTGGGGCGGGAGTACCAATGAGCAGTTCTTC. This sequence encodes CASSRGWGGSTNEQFF.